These 27 T cell receptor beta chains originate from one sample sequenced in a study of blood T cells in healthy people across ages (dated by TCRdb to the mid-2010s). The method behind the library was 5' RACE. The listed sequencing device is Illumina HiSeq 2500. A second PCR of about 6 to 12 cycles was run with a J-beta primer mix and a sample-barcoded 5' primer. The raw public data were reprocessed by TCRdb itself: fastp quality trimming at Q25, MiXCR clonotype calling, in-frame beta chains only. Under each unique CDR3 protein, matching rows form one entry showing the most common genes and DNA. A total of roughly 2 million distinct CDR3 sequences appear in this sample, 49% of them only once. In total, the top ten clones hold less than 2.5% of the sample. Material for sequencing was blood. The receptors come from a woman aged 40 to 55 in good health.

This clonotype was counted a few times. DNA for the CDR3: TGTGCCACCAGCAGCCGTGTTACGGCCCTTCGGGAGACCCAGTACTTC. Translated, it gives CATSSRVTALRETQYF. The rearrangement joins TRBV15 to TRBJ2-7; D not resolved. The last part of the DNA fits TRBJ2-5 better; the J call may be wrong. Germline CDR1 is LNHNV and CDR2 is YYDKDF (reference sequence). The CDR3 runs 16 residues.

The chain couples TRBV4-2 to TRBJ2-1; D remains ambiguous. Trimming stripped 6 bases from V and 5 bases from J, with 17 bases between. Germline V gene sequence: CDR1 LGHNA, CDR2 YNFKEQ. The CDR3 covers 15 residues. The CDR3 loop is CASRLNAISNNEQFF. CDR3 bases: TGTGCCAGCAGGCTTAATGCCATCAGTAACAATGAGCAGTTCTTC.

This chain joins TRBV12-3 or TRBV12-4 and TRBJ2-7; D is unresolved. The J call may be mistaken, given a closer DNA end match to TRBJ2-5. CDR3 size: 18 residues. CDR3 DNA: TGTGCCAGCAGTTTAGGCAGTGCCGACTTTGCCGATAAAGAGACCCAGTACTTC. This sequence encodes CASSLGSADFADKETQYF.

The genes are TRBV10-3 and TRBJ2-3; 12 nucleotides match TRBD2. Unmatched junction bases numbered 9, after V lost 6 bases and J lost 2 bases. Germline CDR1 ENHRY, CDR2 SYGVKD. This CDR3 spans 17 amino acids. The CDR3 nucleotides are TGTGCCATCAGCCCGGGCCCTAGCGGGGGGGACACAGATACGCAGTATTTT. Its protein product is CAISPGPSGGDTDTQYF.

The chain combines TRBV4-2 with TRBJ2-1; 7 bases fit TRBD1. J was trimmed by 6 bases and V by 0 bases; bases with no gene match: 5. This CDR3 has 15 amino acids. Germline V gene lookup returns CDR1 LGHNA and CDR2 YNFKEQ. Written as DNA, the CDR3 is TGTGCCAGCAGCCAAGACCGTAGACAGGGCAATGAGCAGTTCTTC. Amino acids: CASSQDRRQGNEQFF.

This clonotype has a single count. The chain carries TRBV7-9 and TRBJ2-1, with 10 positions matching TRBD2. The germline gives CDR1 SEHNR, CDR2 FQNEAQ (reference sequence). The CDR3 spans 17 residues. V lost 1 base and J lost 5; bases outside the gene matches: 8. DNA of the CDR3: TGTGCCAGCAGCTTAGTTACTCTAACTAGCGGGGACAATGAGCAGTTCTTC. Protein sequence: CASSLVTLTSGDNEQFF.

V is TRBV11-2 and J is TRBJ2-1; 9 positions agree with TRBD2. Trimming cost V 0 bases and J 7 bases; bases outside gene matches: 7. CDR1 and CDR2 (germline): SGHAT, FQNNGV. This CDR3 region has 16 residues. Here the CDR3 DNA reads TGTGCCAGCAGCTTAGAGTTGGTAGCGGGGGCTAATGAGCAGTTCTTC. Residues: CASSLELVAGANEQFF.

The rearrangement joins TRBV27 to TRBJ2-7, with D maybe TRBD2 (6 bases). Germline values: CDR1 MNHEY, CDR2 SMNVEV (reference sequence). V lost 2 bases and J 7 bases, leaving 12 bases between the germline ends. This CDR3 spans 13 amino acids. The CDR3 DNA reads as TGTGCCAGCAGTTTAGGGAGGCAGCGAGAGCAGTACTTC. Translated: CASSLGRQREQYF.

V usage is TRBV3-1 and J usage is TRBJ2-5, with 7 bases lining up with TRBD1. Germline trimming cut 1 base from V and 1 base from J; bases unmatched to any gene: 3. This CDR3 region has 15 residues. CDR1 LGHDT and CDR2 YNNKEL come from the germline V gene (reference sequence). DNA for the CDR3: TGTGCCAGCAGCCAAGTAGGACAGGTCCAAGAGACCCAGTACTTC. Translated: CASSQVGQVQETQYF.

The genes are TRBV4-2 and TRBJ1-3; D is ambiguous. Germline CDR1 and CDR2: LGHNA and YNFKEQ. V was clipped by 0 bases and J by 4 bases, with 10 bases between them. The CDR3 runs to 15 residues. The CDR3 DNA reads TGTGCCAGCAGCCAAGATAGAGGGATGGGAAACACCATATATTTT. This codes for CASSQDRGMGNTIYF.

This chain connects TRBV4-3 to TRBJ1-6; 8 positions match TRBD1. Germline loops: CDR1 LGHNA, CDR2 YSLEER. The CDR3 is 16 residues long. V dropped 1 base and J dropped 8; count of bases not matched to a gene: 7. The CDR3 DNA is TGCGCCAGCAGCCAAGGGAGGGACAGGATTTATTCACCCCTCCACTTT. Amino acid sequence: CASSQGRDRIYSPLHF.

There are a few counts of this clonotype. The V and J genes are TRBV6-5 and TRBJ2-1; the D is unclear. The CDR3 is 20 amino acids. The V gene lost 0 bases and the J gene lost 2 bases, with 23 bases spanning the gap. Germline CDR1 reads MNHEY; CDR2 reads SVGAGI. The CDR3: CASSYSKATVVAEAYNEQFF. CDR3 nucleotides: TGTGCCAGCAGTTACTCGAAGGCCACCGTTGTAGCTGAGGCCTACAATGAGCAGTTCTTC.

This chain joins TRBV20-1 and TRBJ2-5, with 10 positions matching TRBD2. CDR1 is DFQATT, CDR2 SNEGSKA, per germline (reference sequence). The CDR3 sequence is 13 residues long. With V trimmed by 2 bases and J by 11 bases, 8 bases remained unmatched. The CDR3 region is CSARSGGAEEQYF. CDR3 coding DNA: TGCAGTGCTAGAAGCGGGGGGGCCGAGGAGCAGTACTTC.

This chain connects TRBV28 to TRBJ1-2, with 7 bases that match TRBD1. This CDR3 contains 15 residues. J lost 8 bases, V lost 6 bases, and 15 bases had no gene match. The germline gives CDR1 MDHEN, CDR2 SYDVKM. The CDR3, as DNA: TGTGCCAGCAGCCTGGAGACAGGGACAAGGAGAGGCTACACCTTC. Its protein is CASSLETGTRRGYTF.

The CDR3 DNA reads as TGTGCCAGCAGTTTAGTTCCAGGGATCACCTACGAGCAGTACTTC. Translated, it gives CASSLVPGITYEQYF. The chain combines TRBV27 with TRBJ2-7; perhaps TRBD1 as D (5 bases). CDR1 and CDR2 from the germline V gene are MNHEY and SMNVEV (reference sequence). This CDR3 spans 15 amino acids. Trimming took off 2 bases at V and 2 bases at J, with 13 bases between the two ends.

The chain couples TRBV4-2 to TRBJ2-3; 8 nucleotides agree with TRBD2. Per germline, CDR1 LGHNA and CDR2 YNFKEQ. V shed 0 bases and J 2 bases; nucleotides not matched to a gene: 4. The CDR3 has 16 amino acids. The CDR3 loop is CASSQERGGPTDTQYF. The CDR3 DNA is TGTGCCAGCAGCCAAGAACGGGGGGGGCCCACAGATACGCAGTATTTT.

Notes on this clonotype: Compared with germline, one end of the junction differs, possibly owing to a read error. CDR3 bases: TGTGCCAGCCGTGATGGGGGTTCTGGTCCAGATACGCAGTATTTT. This sequence encodes CASRDGGSGPDTQYF. V is TRBV2 and J is TRBJ2-3, with D perhaps matching TRBD1 or TRBD2 (5 bases each). The CDR3 is made up of 15 amino acids. Germline assignment: CDR1 SNHLY and CDR2 FYNNEI.

J is TRBJ2-7 and V is TRBV20-1; unclear D gene. The CDR3 loop spans 13 amino acids. The germline V and J ends were trimmed by 3 bases and 4 bases, with 13 bases remaining between them. Germline assignment: CDR1 DFQATT and CDR2 SNEGSKA (reference sequence). The CDR3 nucleotides are TGCAGTGCTAGTGGCGGAGTGAATTACGAGCAGTACTTC. Translating it yields CSASGGVNYEQYF.

The rearrangement uses TRBV6-2 or TRBV6-3 and TRBJ2-5; 7 positions match TRBD2. Trimming took 2 bases from V and 4 from J; bases not matched to a gene: 16. The CDR3 is made up of 18 amino acids. The germline V gene encodes CDR1 MNHEY and CDR2 SVGEGT. The CDR3 region is CASSYPHERGSPRETQYF. The CDR3 nucleotides read TGTGCCAGCAGTTACCCACACGAGCGGGGCTCGCCGAGAGAGACCCAGTACTTC.

Of note for this clonotype: A much larger clone sits a single nucleotide away, making a read error possible. The chain joins TRBV7-2 to TRBJ2-5; no definite D call. The V end lost 1 base, the J end lost 11 bases, and 14 bases lay between the germline ends. The CDR3 length is 13 residues. Germline loops: CDR1 SGHTA, CDR2 FQGNSA. The CDR3 DNA reads TGTGCCAGCAGCTTAGGTTACGGCAGAGAGCAGTACTTC. Protein: CASSLGYGREQYF.

This clonotype was seen only a few times. V and J are TRBV5-1 and TRBJ2-7; TRBD1 matches at 10 bases. With V trimmed by 5 bases and J by 2 bases, 7 bases remained unmatched. Germline V gives CDR1 SGHRS, CDR2 YFSETQ. The CDR3 covers 15 residues. CDR3: CASRVGTGVTYEQYF. The CDR3 nucleotides are TGCGCCAGCAGAGTCGGGACAGGGGTGACCTACGAGCAGTACTTC.

The chain employs TRBV15 and TRBJ2-5; the D is unclear. The DNA end lines up better with TRBJ2-7; the J call may be wrong. Germline V gene data show CDR1 as LNHNV and CDR2 as YYDKDF (reference sequence). The CDR3 is 13 amino acids. CDR3 DNA sequence: TGTGCCACCAGCATTGAACCGACCGGCGAGCAGTACTTC. It codes for CATSIEPTGEQYF.

The rearrangement uses TRBV6-6 and TRBJ2-4; unclear D gene. V lost 6 bases to trimming and J lost 1 base, with 16 bases between them. CDR3 length: 16 residues. CDR1 and CDR2 (germline): MNHNY, SVGAGI (reference sequence). CDR3 region: CASRTTVADAKNIQYF. CDR3 nucleotides: TGTGCCAGCAGAACCACCGTGGCGGATGCCAAAAACATTCAGTACTTC.

This clonotype was counted once. This chain links TRBV25-1 with TRBJ2-1, with D unresolved. CDR3 length: 15 residues. V dropped 3 bases and J dropped 0 bases, with 9 bases sitting between them. Germline V CDR1 and CDR2: MGHDK, SYGVNS. The CDR3 nucleotides are TGTGCCAGCAGTGATGACGGACGCTCCTACAATGAGCAGTTCTTC. This sequence encodes CASSDDGRSYNEQFF.

The CDR3 DNA reads as TGCGCCAGCAGCTTGGATGGGGGGGCTAGGGAGCAGTTCTTC. Its translation is CASSLDGGAREQFF. The chain is built from TRBV5-1 and TRBJ2-1; the D gene is possibly TRBD2 (7 bases). V lost 0 bases and J lost 10, with 14 bases in between. This CDR3 region has 14 residues. Germline V gene lookup returns CDR1 SGHRS and CDR2 YFSETQ.

The rearrangement joins TRBV29-1 to TRBJ1-2; D may be TRBD1 (6 bases). The V end was cut by 4 bases, the J end by 2 bases, with 11 bases between. The length of the CDR3 is 13 residues. The germline V gene encodes CDR1 SQVTM and CDR2 ANQGSEA. The CDR3 here is CSVGDIGNYGYTF. Written as DNA, the CDR3 is TGCAGCGTTGGGGACATCGGCAACTATGGCTACACCTTC.

V is TRBV20-1 and J is TRBJ1-6; maybe TRBD1 (5 bases). The CDR3 runs to 15 residues. Germline V gene sequence: CDR1 DFQATT, CDR2 SNEGSKA (reference sequence). V lost 6 bases and J lost 8, with 20 bases in between. CDR3: CSAPAGTQRYSPLHF. Written as DNA, the CDR3 is TGCAGTGCCCCGGCCGGGACTCAGAGGTATTCACCCCTCCACTTT.